Below, 2 T cell receptor beta chains from the same sample are listed, as sequenced in a study of blood T cell repertoires in COVID-19. The protocol was immunoSEQ multiplex PCR, while the TCRdb copy is restricted to in-frame clones and leaves out a portion. The sample records about 210,000 clones, 65% to 90% being singletons. The sequenced sample was peripheral blood. These receptors came from a woman between 70 and 85 years old with COVID-19, enrolled during active disease.

This chain joins TRBV5-1 and TRBJ2-6, with 9 bases fitting TRBD1. The germline V gene has CDR1 SGHRS and CDR2 YFSETQ. V lost 4 bases and J lost 0; bases outside the gene matches: 8. The CDR3 consists of 18 residues. CDR3 protein: CASSLDGQGSSGANVLTF. The CDR3 coding sequence is TGCGCCAGCAGCCTAGATGGACAGGGGAGCTCTGGGGCCAACGTCCTGACTTTC.

In its sample, this clone was seen a few times. This chain uses TRBV23-1 with TRBJ1-2; D is undetermined. TRBV23-1 is flagged as an ORF with uncertain function. The CDR3 covers 13 residues. The V end lost 6 bases, the J end lost 1 base, and 9 bases lay between the germline ends. The CDR3 reads CASSLVSNYGYTF. Written as DNA, the CDR3 is TGCGCCAGCAGCCTAGTAAGTAACTATGGCTACACCTTC.